This T cell receptor (beta chain) was observed in a study of Graves' ophthalmopathy and Graves' hyperthyroidism. Study overall: Specimen type is peripheral blood, obtained at initial diagnosis before any treatment.

RNA transcripts yielded amplified TCR beta CDR3 regions. In the first round, RT-PCR was carried out with HTBI primers, and a multiplex PCR formed the second round. TCRdb re-called the multiplex PCR reads with MiXCR, one entry per CDR3 protein. The sample has about 700,000 distinct CDR3 sequences, 40% seen once; the top ten hold around 40%. Findings of the study overall: With 70.59% sensitivity and more than 72% specificity, the model predicted ophthalmopathy progression.

About this clonotype itself: Its target is unknown.

Germline V gives CDR1 ENHRY, CDR2 SYGVKD. This CDR3 is 17 amino acids long. J was trimmed by 0 bases and V by 3 bases; bases with no gene match: 6. This TCR was recovered from an adult man with Graves' ophthalmopathy. Sequenced input: peripheral blood. The chain combines TRBV10-3 with TRBJ2-1; 9 nucleotides line up with TRBD2. The CDR3 DNA reads as TGTGCCATCAGTGAACTAGCGGGCAGAAGCTCCTACAATGAGCAGTTCTTC. Residues: CAISELAGRSSYNEQFF.